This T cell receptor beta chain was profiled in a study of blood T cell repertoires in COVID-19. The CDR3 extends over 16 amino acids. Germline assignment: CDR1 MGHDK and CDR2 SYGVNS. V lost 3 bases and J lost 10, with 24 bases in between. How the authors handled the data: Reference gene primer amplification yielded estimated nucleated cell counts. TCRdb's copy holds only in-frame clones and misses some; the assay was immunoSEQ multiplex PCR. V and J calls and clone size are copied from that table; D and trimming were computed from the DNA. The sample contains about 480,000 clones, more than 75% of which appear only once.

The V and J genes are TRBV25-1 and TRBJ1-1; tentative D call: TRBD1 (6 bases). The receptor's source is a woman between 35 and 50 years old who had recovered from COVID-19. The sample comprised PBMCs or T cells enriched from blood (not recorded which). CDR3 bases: TGTGCCAGCAGTGACCTTTCCCCGGCCGGGGGGGCGCGAGCTTTCTTT. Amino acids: CASSDLSPAGGARAFF.